The next 2 T cell receptor beta chains were all read from a single sample in a study of liver allograft versus peripheral blood T cells. Study summary: Comparing T cell receptor repertoires in transplanted livers with those in recipients' peripheral blood was part of the design.

Each CDR3 protein gets one entry after TCRdb re-called the reads with MiXCR. The sample lists roughly 2,900 distinct CDR3 sequences; 15% to 19% were seen once. These receptor sequences come from a human patient who had a liver transplant. Certain T cells may be donor cells from the graft.

By share, this clonotype counts as medium-sized. This rearrangement joins TRBV5-4 to TRBJ1-2, with 7 bases identical to TRBD1. Trimming cost V 4 bases and J 0 bases; bases outside gene matches: 9. This CDR3 is 16 amino acids long. The germline V gene encodes CDR1 SGHNT and CDR2 YYREEE (reference sequence). The DNA for the CDR3 is TGTGCCAGCAGCCCCTTGGAGGGGGCGGCTAACTATGGCTACACCTTC. Translated: CASSPLEGAANYGYTF. Looking up the rest from reference TRBV5-4 and TRBJ1-2 gives the full variable domain: ETGVTQSPTHLIKTRGQQVTLRCSSQSGHNTVSWYQQALGQGPQFIFQYYREEENGRGNFPPRFSGLQFPNYSSELNVNALELDDSALYLCASSPLEGAANYGYTFGSGTRLTVV.

This clonotype is termed large (0.1 to 1%). The chain links TRBV27 to TRBJ1-2; D unresolved. The CDR3 has 13 residues. Germline loops: CDR1 MNHEY, CDR2 SMNVEV (reference sequence). Trimming cost V 3 bases and J 4 bases, with 9 bases left between them. The DNA of the CDR3 is TGTGCCAGCAGTTTCGGGCAGTCCTATGGCTACACCTTC. It is translated as CASSFGQSYGYTF.